The sequence of this T cell receptor beta chain was determined in a study of T cell changes during pregnancy in multiple sclerosis. The table came from immunoSEQ multiplex PCR; TCRdb's copy has only in-frame clones and leaves some out. The repertoire holds more than 85,000 clones, with about 94% as singletons. CDR1 is SGHAT, CDR2 FQNNGV, per germline. V shed 5 bases and J 9 bases; nucleotides not matched to a gene: 4. The CDR3 consists of 12 residues. V is TRBV11-2 and J is TRBJ2-1; 7 bases agree with TRBD1. The clonotype comes from a female donor in good health, enrolled as a control in a pregnancy study. The sequenced sample was peripheral blood, obtained in the third trimester of pregnancy. CDR3 sequence: CASSPTGFEQFF. The DNA of the CDR3 is TGTGCCAGCAGCCCGACAGGGTTTGAGCAGTTCTTC.